The table lists the clone carrying this T cell receptor (beta chain) with many counts. Its matching antigen is unknown. This entry comes from a study of T cells in Graves' hyperthyroidism and ophthalmopathy. Study context: The authors collected peripheral blood at initial diagnosis, before any treatment.

RNA transcripts yielded amplified TCR beta CDR3 regions. An initial round of RT-PCR targeting the TCR CDR3 relied on the HTBI primer set. TCRdb re-called the multiplex PCR reads with MiXCR, one entry per CDR3 protein. Among around 400,000 distinct CDR3 sequences listed, around 16% were seen once. V was pared by 2 bases and J by 3 bases, with 18 bases between. Germline V gene lookup returns CDR1 MNHEY and CDR2 SMNVEV (reference sequence). The CDR3 length is 17 residues. General study results and limits: Stable hyperthyroidism was separated from ophthalmopathy by a model based on 13 V-J features.

This sequence originates from a woman aged 18-35 years with Graves' hyperthyroidism that later progressed to Graves' ophthalmopathy. Sequenced sample: blood. The chain links TRBV27 to TRBJ2-3; the D is unclear. The CDR3 is CASSLRVPLTRTDTQYF. The CDR3 bases are TGTGCCAGCAGTTTACGGGTACCCCTCACCAGGACAGATACGCAGTATTTT.